These 7 T cell receptor beta chains originate from one sample sequenced in a study of monozygotic twins with inflammatory bowel disease. Each CDR3 protein gets one entry in TCRdb, which reprocessed the 5' RACE reads and gives no DNA. The sample table sets out 310,000 or so distinct CDR3 sequences. Sequenced: blood. The receptors were gathered from a human donor with ulcerative colitis or Crohn's disease, or a healthy co-twin of an affected twin (not recorded which).

The genes are TRBV5-6 and TRBJ2-3; the D call of TRBD2 rests on TCRdb alone, since no DNA is present to check it. Germline CDR1 is SGHDT and CDR2 is YYEEEE. The CDR3 spans 17 residues. CDR3 residues: CASSLVVTSGGRDTQYF.

The chain combines TRBV27 with TRBJ2-1. Germline V gene data show CDR1 as MNHEY and CDR2 as SMNVEV (reference sequence). This CDR3 is 15 amino acids long. CDR3 region: CASSLSPSDYNEQFF.

This sequence joins TRBV28 and TRBJ2-7; TCRdb proposes TRBD1, but this gene call is untestable without DNA. The CDR3 loop spans 15 amino acids. CDR1 and CDR2 from the germline V gene are MDHEN and SYDVKM. The CDR3 sequence: CASRPPEGGIHEQYF.

This chain connects TRBV6-2 or TRBV6-3 to TRBJ2-7; the D gene TCRdb calls, TRBD1, cannot be checked with no DNA. Germline V lookup: CDR1 MNHEY, CDR2 SVGEGT. The CDR3 is 14 residues long. Here the CDR3 reads CASGDGQTGRKQYF.

The V call is TRBV5-1, the J call TRBJ2-2; TCRdb calls TRBD2, which cannot be checked without DNA. The length of the CDR3 is 15 residues. Per germline, CDR1 SGHRS and CDR2 YFSETQ. The CDR3 protein is CASSLEVAGTGELFF.

The V and J genes are TRBV7-2 and TRBJ2-7; TCRdb lists TRBD2, though no DNA is available to test this call. There are 16 residues in the CDR3. Looked up from germline, CDR1 is SGHTA and CDR2 is FQGNSA. CDR3: CASSLGPASGGYEQYF.

The chain links TRBV7-9 to TRBJ1-2. In germline, CDR1 is SEHNR, CDR2 FQNEAQ (reference sequence). The CDR3 consists of 13 residues. Here the CDR3 reads CASSSLTYYGYTF.